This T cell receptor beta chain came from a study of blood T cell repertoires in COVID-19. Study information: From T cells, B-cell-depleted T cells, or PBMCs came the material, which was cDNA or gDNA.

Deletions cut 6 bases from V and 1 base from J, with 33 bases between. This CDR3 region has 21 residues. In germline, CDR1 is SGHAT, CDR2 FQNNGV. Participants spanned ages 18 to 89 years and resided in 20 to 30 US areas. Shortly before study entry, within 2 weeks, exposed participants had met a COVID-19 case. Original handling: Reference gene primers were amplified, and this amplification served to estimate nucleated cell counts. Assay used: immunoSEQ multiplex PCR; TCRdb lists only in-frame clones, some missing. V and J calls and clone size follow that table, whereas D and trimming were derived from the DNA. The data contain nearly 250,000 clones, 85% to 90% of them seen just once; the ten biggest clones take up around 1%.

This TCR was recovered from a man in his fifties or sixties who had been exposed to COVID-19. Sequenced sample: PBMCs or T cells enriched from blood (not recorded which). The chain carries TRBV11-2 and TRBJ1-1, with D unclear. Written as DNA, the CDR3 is TGTGCCAGCAGTTACTCCCAGGCGGGGAGCGCGCCCCCCGGGCCGAACACTGAAGCTTTCTTT. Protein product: CASSYSQAGSAPPGPNTEAFF.